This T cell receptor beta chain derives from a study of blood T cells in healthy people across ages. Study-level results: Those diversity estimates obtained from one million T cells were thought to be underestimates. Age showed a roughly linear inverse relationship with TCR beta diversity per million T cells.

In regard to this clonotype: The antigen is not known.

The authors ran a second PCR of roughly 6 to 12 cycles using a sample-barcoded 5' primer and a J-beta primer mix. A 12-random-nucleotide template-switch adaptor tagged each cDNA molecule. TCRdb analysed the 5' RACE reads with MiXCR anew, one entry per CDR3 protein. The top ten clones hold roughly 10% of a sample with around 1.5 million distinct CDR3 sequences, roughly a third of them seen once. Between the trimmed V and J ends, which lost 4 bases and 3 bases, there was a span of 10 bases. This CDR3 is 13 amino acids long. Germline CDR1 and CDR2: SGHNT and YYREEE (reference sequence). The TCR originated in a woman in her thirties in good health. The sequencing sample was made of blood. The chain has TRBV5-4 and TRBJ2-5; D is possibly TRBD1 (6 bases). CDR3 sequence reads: CASSRAGEETQYF. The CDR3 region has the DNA TGTGCCAGCAGCAGGGCAGGGGAAGAGACCCAGTACTTC.